This passage covers 17 T cell receptor beta chains from one sample sequenced in a study of blood T cell repertoires in COVID-19. TCRdb keeps only in-frame clones here, not all; method: immunoSEQ multiplex PCR. The table records 100,000 to 130,000 clones, less than 90% of them present only once. The specimen sequenced was peripheral blood. The receptors shown here come from a human donor in a cohort sampled during active COVID-19.

This sequence joins TRBV7-8 and TRBJ2-7; maybe TRBD2 (5 bases). The CDR3 spans 13 residues. Per germline, CDR1 SGHVS and CDR2 FQNEAQ. V was pared by 0 bases and J by 6 bases, with 9 bases between. The CDR3 nucleotides read TGTGCCAGCAGCTTAGCGAGGAGGCTCGAGCAGTACTTC. Translated, it gives CASSLARRLEQYF.

This chain connects TRBV5-1 to TRBJ1-1; 7 bases are a match to TRBD1. Germline V gene sequence: CDR1 SGHRS, CDR2 YFSETQ. This CDR3 region has 15 residues. J lost 3 bases, V lost 0 bases, and 5 bases had no gene match. The DNA of the CDR3 is TGCGCCAGCAGCTTGGAGGGGACAGCCTACACTGAAGCTTTCTTT. Protein: CASSLEGTAYTEAFF.

J is TRBJ1-6 and V is TRBV4-2; TRBD1 might be the D (5 bases). This CDR3 region has 14 residues. V was shortened by 1 base and J by 4 bases, with 5 bases between the two germline ends. Germline loops: CDR1 LGHNA, CDR2 YNFKEQ. The CDR3 DNA follows: TGTGCCAGCAGCCAAGGACAGTATAATTCACCCCTCCACTTT. It encodes CASSQGQYNSPLHF.

The chain employs TRBV9 and TRBJ1-6; possible D gene TRBD1, 5 bases. Germline V gene sequence: CDR1 SGDLS, CDR2 YYNGEE. The CDR3 has 16 amino acids. V lost 0 bases, J lost 2 bases, and 9 bases lay in between. The CDR3 sequence is CASSVDGGTYNSPLHF. For the CDR3, the DNA is TGTGCCAGCAGCGTAGATGGGGGGACCTATAATTCACCCCTCCACTTT.

This chain connects TRBV28 to TRBJ2-4; 10 nucleotides match TRBD2. Trimming at V came to 3 bases and at J to 15 bases, leaving 5 bases not matched to a gene. The CDR3 is made up of 12 amino acids. The germline gives CDR1 MDHEN, CDR2 SYDVKM. CDR3 region: CASSFGSGRGYF. The CDR3, as DNA: TGTGCCAGCAGTTTCGGGAGCGGGAGGGGGTACTTC.

A single count supports this clone. The chain recombines TRBV28 with TRBJ1-5, with 10 bases fitting TRBD1. Germline loops: CDR1 MDHEN, CDR2 SYDVKM. The V and J ends lost 5 bases and 0 bases, in that order; junction bases with no gene match: 7. The CDR3 extends over 17 amino acids. The DNA for the CDR3 is TGTGCCAGCAGTCCGACAGGGGGCACCTTTAGCAATCAGCCCCAGCATTTT. This gives the protein CASSPTGGTFSNQPQHF.

This clone was observed a single time. The chain couples TRBV4-1 to TRBJ2-1; 11 positions match TRBD2. The CDR3 is 16 residues long. With V trimmed by 3 bases and J by 3 bases, 4 bases remained unmatched. CDR1 is MGHRA and CDR2 is YSYEKL in the germline V gene. The CDR3 DNA sequence: TGCGCCAGCAGCCACTACGGACTAGCGGGCTACAATGAGCAGTTCTTC. Translated, it gives CASSHYGLAGYNEQFF.

This chain links TRBV7-2 with TRBJ2-7; 8 nucleotides line up with TRBD2. With V trimmed by 5 bases and J by 7 bases, 10 bases remained unmatched. Germline loops: CDR1 SGHTA, CDR2 FQGNSA. The CDR3 length is 14 residues. The CDR3 region has the DNA TGTGCCAGCAGCCATCCCTTTCGGGAGGGGGAGCAGTACTTC. Translating gives CASSHPFREGEQYF. The variable domain in full, completed from reference TRBV7-2 and TRBJ2-7, reads GAGVSQSPSNKVTEKGKDVELRCDPISGHTALYWYRQSLGQGLEFLIYFQGNSAPDKSGLPSDRFSAERTGGSVSTLTIQRTQQEDSAVYLCASSHPFREGEQYFGPGTRLTVT.

V usage is TRBV3-1 (or the pseudogene TRBV3-2) and J usage is TRBJ2-5; 7 bases align to TRBD2. The junction had 4 bases not matched to a gene; V was cut back by 4 bases and J by 5 bases. CDR1 and CDR2 from the germline V gene are LGHDT and YNNKEL (reference sequence). CDR3 length equals 13 residues. The CDR3 bases are TGTGCCAGCAGCCTCGGGGGGTGGGAGACCCAGTACTTC. Amino acid sequence: CASSLGGWETQYF.

This chain uses TRBV7-2 with TRBJ2-3; weak D call: TRBD2 (6 bases). The CDR3 extends over 16 amino acids. V was pared by 4 bases and J by 5 bases, with 19 bases between. CDR1 is SGHTA and CDR2 is FQGNSA in the germline V gene. The CDR3 loop reads CASSWGGGAAGDTQYF. The CDR3 DNA sequence: TGTGCCAGCAGCTGGGGAGGTGGAGCAGCGGGAGATACGCAGTATTTT. Full variable domain (missing parts from reference TRBV7-2 and TRBJ2-3): GAGVSQSPSNKVTEKGKDVELRCDPISGHTALYWYRQSLGQGLEFLIYFQGNSAPDKSGLPSDRFSAERTGGSVSTLTIQRTQQEDSAVYLCASSWGGGAAGDTQYFGPGTRLTVL.

The V gene is TRBV7-8, the J gene TRBJ1-5, with 8 bases lining up with TRBD1. J gave up 10 bases and V 4 bases, and 6 bases lay outside the gene matches. The CDR3 totals 13 residues. Per germline, CDR1 SGHVS and CDR2 FQNEAQ. The CDR3 spells CASSWDRLGPQHF. The CDR3 DNA reads TGTGCCAGCAGCTGGGACAGGCTCGGTCCCCAGCATTTT. The complete variable domain, with remaining parts taken from reference TRBV7-8 and TRBJ1-5, reads GAGVSQSPRYKVAKRGQDVALRCDPISGHVSLFWYQQALGQGPEFLTYFQNEAQLDKSGLPSDRFFAERPEGSVSTLKIQRTQQEDSAVYLCASSWDRLGPQHFGDGTRLSIL.

The chain uses TRBV7-8 and TRBJ2-7; a weak D match, TRBD2 (6 bases). The CDR3 length is 14 residues. Germline CDR1 reads SGHVS; CDR2 reads FQNEAQ. The ends were cut back, 8 bases at V and 2 bases at J, with 16 bases in the middle. The CDR3 DNA reads TGTGCCAGCGTAACAACCGGAGGGCCCTACGAGCAGTACTTC. This sequence encodes CASVTTGGPYEQYF.

This clone was found many times. CDR3 nucleotide sequence: TGTGCCAGCAGCTTAGGGGCCGTAAACTATGGCTACACCTTC. Amino acid sequence: CASSLGAVNYGYTF. This chain connects TRBV11-1 to TRBJ1-2; no definite D call. Trimming removed 1 base at V and 2 bases at J, with 8 bases between. The CDR3 is 14 amino acids. Germline loops: CDR1 SGHAT, CDR2 FQDESV (reference sequence).

This chain uses TRBV4-1 with TRBJ2-2; tentative D call: TRBD1 (5 bases). Germline assignment: CDR1 MGHRA and CDR2 YSYEKL. Trimming shortened V by 0 bases and J by 2 bases, and 10 bases separated the two germline ends. CDR3 length: 16 amino acids. The CDR3: CASSQEGASNTGELFF. CDR3 nucleotide sequence: TGCGCCAGCAGCCAAGAAGGGGCCAGTAACACCGGGGAGCTGTTTTTT.

V usage is TRBV2 and J usage is TRBJ2-3; perhaps TRBD2 as D (7 bases). This CDR3 is built from 16 residues. Trimming stripped 3 bases from V and 3 bases from J, with 16 bases between. The germline V gene encodes CDR1 SNHLY and CDR2 FYNNEI. The CDR3 protein is CASSESSGGGTDTQYF. The CDR3, as DNA: TGTGCCAGCAGTGAGTCTAGCGGAGGGGGGACAGATACGCAGTATTTT.

This clone was observed a handful of times. V and J are TRBV6-2 or TRBV6-3 and TRBJ1-2; D perhaps matches TRBD1 (5 bases). V was shortened by 2 bases and J by 1 base, with 8 bases between the two germline ends. The V gene's germline CDR1 is MNHEY and CDR2 SVGEGT. The CDR3 consists of 14 residues. The CDR3 sequence: CASSYPTVNYGYTF. In nucleotides, the CDR3 is TGTGCCAGCAGTTACCCGACAGTTAACTATGGCTACACCTTC.

The V gene is TRBV30, the J gene TRBJ2-3; unclear D gene. The V and J ends lost 2 bases and 5 bases respectively, with 17 bases between them. Per germline, CDR1 GTSNPN and CDR2 SVGIG (reference sequence). The CDR3 contains 15 residues. For the CDR3, the DNA is TGTGCCTGGAGTAAGTCCGGCGCTCCAGGAGATACGCAGTATTTT. Protein product: CAWSKSGAPGDTQYF.